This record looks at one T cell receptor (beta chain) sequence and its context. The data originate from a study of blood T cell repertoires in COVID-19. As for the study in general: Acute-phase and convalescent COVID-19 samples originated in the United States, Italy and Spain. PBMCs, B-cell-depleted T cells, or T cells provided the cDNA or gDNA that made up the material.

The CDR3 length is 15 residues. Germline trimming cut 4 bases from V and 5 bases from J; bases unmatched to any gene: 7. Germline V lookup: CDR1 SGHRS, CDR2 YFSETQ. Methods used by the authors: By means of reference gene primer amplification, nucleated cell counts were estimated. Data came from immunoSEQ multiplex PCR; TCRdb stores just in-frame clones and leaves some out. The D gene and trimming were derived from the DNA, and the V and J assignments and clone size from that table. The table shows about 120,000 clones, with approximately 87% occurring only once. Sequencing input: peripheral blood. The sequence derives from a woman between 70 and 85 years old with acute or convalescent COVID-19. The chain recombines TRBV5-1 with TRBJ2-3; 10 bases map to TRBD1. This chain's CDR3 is CASSHPDRGKDTQYF. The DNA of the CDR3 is TGCGCCAGCAGCCATCCGGACAGGGGGAAAGATACGCAGTATTTT.